The rows below give T cell receptor beta chains drawn from one sample of a study of beta chain features in type 1 diabetes. Using immunoSEQ multiplex PCR, the repertoire was profiled, and TCRdb retains in-frame clones only, with some absent. This sample has hundreds of thousands of clones; 13% occur once, and the top ten carry approximately 0.021%. Sequencing was carried out using naive CD4+ T cells from blood. These receptors originate from a man aged 18 to 29 with type 1 diabetes. Each CDR3 is given with its conserved first and last residue. A D gene is named only where the DNA matches it firmly. Size tells how often a clone was seen (once, few, many) or the class of an expanded clone, and some rows leave it out.

v_gene	d_gene	j_gene	abundance	CDR3aa	CDR3nt
TRBV6-5	-	TRBJ1-1	few	CASSYDGNTEAFF	TGTGCCAGCAGTTACGATGGGAACACTGAAGCTTTCTTT
TRBV28	TRBD1	TRBJ1-4	-	CASTTGGTGKEKLFF	TGTGCCAGCACCACCGGAGGGACAGGGAAGGAAAAACTGTTTTTT
TRBV18	-	TRBJ1-1	few	CASSPTSDPGSEAFF	TGTGCCAGCTCACCTACCTCCGACCCTGGTTCTGAAGCTTTCTTT
TRBV19	-	TRBJ1-4	-	CASTSPRWRGEKLFF	TGTGCCAGTACCTCGCCGAGGTGGAGAGGCGAAAAACTGTTTTTT
TRBV7-9	-	TRBJ2-2	-	CASSLGADRELFF	TGTGCCAGCAGCTTAGGAGCGGACAGGGAGCTGTTTTTT
TRBV25-1	-	TRBJ1-1	-	CASSGSWGPEAFF	TGTGCCAGCAGTGGCTCCTGGGGTCCTGAAGCTTTCTTT
TRBV18	-	TRBJ2-3	-	CASSPARTTPGDTQYF	TGTGCCAGCTCACCGGCCAGGACTACACCTGGGGATACGCAGTATTTT
TRBV10-3	-	TRBJ1-6	-	CAISEQSSYNSPLHF	TGTGCCATCAGTGAGCAGAGCTCCTATAATTCACCCCTCCACTTT
TRBV9	-	TRBJ2-3	-	CASSAAGTQYF	TGTGCCAGCAGCGCAGCTGGTACGCAGTATTTT
TRBV30	-	TRBJ1-1	few	CAWSDWVGTEAFF	TGTGCCTGGAGTGACTGGGTGGGCACTGAAGCTTTCTTT
TRBV27	TRBD2	TRBJ2-5	-	CASSLLDSGGRGTQYF	TGTGCCAGCAGTTTACTGGATAGCGGGGGGCGGGGGACCCAGTACTTC
TRBV18	-	TRBJ2-7	-	CASSGRRDSYEQYF	TGTGCCAGCTCAGGCCGCAGGGACTCCTACGAGCAGTACTTC
TRBV28	-	TRBJ1-5	-	CASTLHGQGNNQPQHF	TGTGCCAGCACCCTACACGGGCAGGGTAACAATCAGCCCCAGCATTTT
TRBV4-1	-	TRBJ1-1	few	CASSRGGGTEAFF	TGCGCCAGCAGCCGCGGGGGTGGCACTGAAGCTTTCTTT
TRBV6-5	TRBD1	TRBJ1-4	once	CASSYSGTGAEKLFF	TGTGCCAGCAGTTACTCGGGGACAGGGGCTGAAAAACTGTTTTTT
TRBV6-5	-	TRBJ1-1	-	CASSVKGTPTEAFF	TGTGCCAGCAGTGTCAAGGGCACCCCCACTGAAGCTTTCTTT
TRBV30	-	TRBJ1-2	few	CAWSVNYGYTF	TGTGCCTGGAGTGTAAATTATGGCTACACCTTC
TRBV5-1	-	TRBJ2-1	few	CASSRGFNEQFF	TGCGCCAGCAGCAGGGGCTTCAATGAGCAGTTCTTC
TRBV19	-	TRBJ2-3	-	CASSMAQQDTQYF	TGTGCCAGTAGTATGGCACAGCAAGATACGCAGTATTTT
TRBV10-3	TRBD1	TRBJ2-7	few	CAISESTGTGGIYEQYF	TGTGCCATCAGTGAGTCAACCGGGACAGGGGGTATCTACGAGCAGTACTTC
TRBV5-4	-	TRBJ2-7	-	CASSSRHGVWADEQYF	TGTGCCAGCAGCTCTCGACATGGGGTTTGGGCGGACGAGCAGTACTTC
TRBV7-9	-	TRBJ2-2	-	CASSSQGFTGRGPGELFF	TGTGCCAGCAGCTCCCAAGGGTTTACGGGGAGAGGTCCCGGGGAGCTGTTTTTT
TRBV7-9	-	TRBJ2-7	-	CASSFGPGSYEQYF	TGTGCCAGCAGCTTTGGTCCGGGGTCCTACGAGCAGTACTTC
TRBV29-1	-	TRBJ1-2	few	CSVRSGVDYGYTF	TGCAGCGTTCGATCCGGGGTAGACTATGGCTACACCTTC
TRBV6-6	TRBD1	TRBJ1-4	-	CASRDRGLEKLFF	TGTGCCAGCAGGGACAGGGGGTTAGAAAAACTGTTTTTT